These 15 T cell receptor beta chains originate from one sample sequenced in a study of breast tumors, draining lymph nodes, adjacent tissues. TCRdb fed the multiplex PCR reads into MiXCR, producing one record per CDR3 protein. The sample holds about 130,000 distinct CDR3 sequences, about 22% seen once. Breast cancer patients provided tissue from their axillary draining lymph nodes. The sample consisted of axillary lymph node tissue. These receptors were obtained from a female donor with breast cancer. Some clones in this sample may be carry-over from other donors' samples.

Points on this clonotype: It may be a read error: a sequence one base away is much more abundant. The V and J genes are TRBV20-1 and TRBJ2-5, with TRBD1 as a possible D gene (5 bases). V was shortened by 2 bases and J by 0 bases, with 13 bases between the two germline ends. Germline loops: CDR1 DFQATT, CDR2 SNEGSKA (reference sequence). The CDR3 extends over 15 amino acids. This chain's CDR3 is CSARRAGRNQETQYF. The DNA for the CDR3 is TGCAGTGCTAGAAGGGCAGGGCGAAACCAAGAGACCCAGTACTTC.

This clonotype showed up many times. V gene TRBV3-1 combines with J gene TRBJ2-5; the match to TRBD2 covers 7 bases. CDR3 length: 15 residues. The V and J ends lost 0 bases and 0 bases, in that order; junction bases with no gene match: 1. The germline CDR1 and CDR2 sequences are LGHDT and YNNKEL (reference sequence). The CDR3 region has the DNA TGTGCCAGCAGCCAAGATAGCGGGCACCAAGAGACCCAGTACTTC. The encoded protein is CASSQDSGHQETQYF.

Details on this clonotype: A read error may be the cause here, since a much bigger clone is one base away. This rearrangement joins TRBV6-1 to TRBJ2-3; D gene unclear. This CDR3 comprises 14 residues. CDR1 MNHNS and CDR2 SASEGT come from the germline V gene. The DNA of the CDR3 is TGTGCCAGCAGTAACGGCTTGACAACAGCTACGCAGTATTTT. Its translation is CASSNGLTTATQYF.

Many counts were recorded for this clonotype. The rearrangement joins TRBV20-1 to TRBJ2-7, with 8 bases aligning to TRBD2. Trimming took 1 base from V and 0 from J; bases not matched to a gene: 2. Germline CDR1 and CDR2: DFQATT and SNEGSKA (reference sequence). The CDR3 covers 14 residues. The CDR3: CSARGGRSSYEQYF. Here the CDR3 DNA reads TGCAGTGCTAGAGGCGGGAGGAGCTCCTACGAGCAGTACTTC.

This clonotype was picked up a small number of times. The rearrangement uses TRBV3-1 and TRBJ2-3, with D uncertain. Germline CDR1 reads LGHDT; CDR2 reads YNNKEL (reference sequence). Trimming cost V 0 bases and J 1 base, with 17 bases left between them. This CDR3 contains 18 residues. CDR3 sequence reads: CASSQELGPTRGTDTQYF. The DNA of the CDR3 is TGTGCCAGCAGCCAAGAGTTAGGGCCAACCCGCGGCACAGATACGCAGTATTTT.

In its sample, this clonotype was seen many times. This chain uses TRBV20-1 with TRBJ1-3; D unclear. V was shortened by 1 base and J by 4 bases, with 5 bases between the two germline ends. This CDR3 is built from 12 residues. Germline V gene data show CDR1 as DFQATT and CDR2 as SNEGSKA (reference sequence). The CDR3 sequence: CSARVRGNTIYF. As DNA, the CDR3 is TGCAGTGCTAGAGTTAGAGGAAACACCATATATTTT.

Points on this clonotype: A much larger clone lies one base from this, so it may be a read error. For the CDR3, the DNA is TGTGCCAGCAGTTTTGTCCCTGGACAGGGACCCCTCCGCTTT. Protein sequence: CASSFVPGQGPLRF. The chain joins TRBV28 to TRBJ1-6; 8 bases line up with TRBD1. Germline V gene lookup returns CDR1 MDHEN and CDR2 SYDVKM. The CDR3 consists of 14 residues.

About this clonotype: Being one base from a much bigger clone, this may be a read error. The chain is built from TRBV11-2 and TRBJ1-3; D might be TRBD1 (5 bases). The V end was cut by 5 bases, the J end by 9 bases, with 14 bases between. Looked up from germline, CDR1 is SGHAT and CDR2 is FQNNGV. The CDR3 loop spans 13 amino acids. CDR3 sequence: CASSAVGVGTIYF. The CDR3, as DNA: TGTGCCAGCAGCGCGGTAGGGGTGGGCACCATATATTTT.

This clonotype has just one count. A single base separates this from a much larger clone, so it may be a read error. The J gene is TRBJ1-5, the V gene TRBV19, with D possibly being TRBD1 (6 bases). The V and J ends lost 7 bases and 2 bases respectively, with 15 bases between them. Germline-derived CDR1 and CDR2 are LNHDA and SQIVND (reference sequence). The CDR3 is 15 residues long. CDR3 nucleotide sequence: TGTGCCAGTACCCGGGTGGCAGGGGGCAATCAGCCCCAGCATTTT. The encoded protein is CASTRVAGGNQPQHF.

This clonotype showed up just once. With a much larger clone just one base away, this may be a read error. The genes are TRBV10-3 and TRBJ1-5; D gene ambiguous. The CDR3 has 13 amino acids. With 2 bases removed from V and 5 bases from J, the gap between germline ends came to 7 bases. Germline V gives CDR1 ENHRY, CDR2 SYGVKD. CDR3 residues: CAISEIPYQPQHF. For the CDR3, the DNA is TGTGCCATCAGTGAGATCCCTTATCAGCCCCAGCATTTT.

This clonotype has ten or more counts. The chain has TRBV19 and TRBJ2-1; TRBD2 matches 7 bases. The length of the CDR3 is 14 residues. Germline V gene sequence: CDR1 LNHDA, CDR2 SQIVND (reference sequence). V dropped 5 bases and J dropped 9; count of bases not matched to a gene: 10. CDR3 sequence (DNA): TGTGCCAGTAGTTTACTGACTAGCTGGGTTGAGCAGTTCTTC. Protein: CASSLLTSWVEQFF.

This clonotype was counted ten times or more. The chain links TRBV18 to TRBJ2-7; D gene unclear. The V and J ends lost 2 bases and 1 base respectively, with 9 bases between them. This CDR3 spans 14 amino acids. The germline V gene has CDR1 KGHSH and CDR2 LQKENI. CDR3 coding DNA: TGTGCCAGCTCACCAGTACAGCAATCCTACGAGCAGTACTTC. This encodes CASSPVQQSYEQYF.

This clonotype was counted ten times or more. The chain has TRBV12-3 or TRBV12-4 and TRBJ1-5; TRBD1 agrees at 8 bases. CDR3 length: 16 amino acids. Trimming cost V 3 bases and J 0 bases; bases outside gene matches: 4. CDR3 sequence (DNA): TGTGCCAGCAGTTTCGACAGGGGAGGTAGCAATCAGCCCCAGCATTTT. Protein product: CASSFDRGGSNQPQHF.

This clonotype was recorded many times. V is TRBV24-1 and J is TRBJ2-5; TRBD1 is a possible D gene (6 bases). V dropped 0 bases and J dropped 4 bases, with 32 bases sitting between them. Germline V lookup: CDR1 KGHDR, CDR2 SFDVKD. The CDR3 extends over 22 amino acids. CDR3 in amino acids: CATSDLHGHVKAYRRGGETQYF. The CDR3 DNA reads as TGTGCCACCAGTGATTTGCATGGACACGTCAAGGCATATAGGAGAGGGGGAGAGACCCAGTACTTC.

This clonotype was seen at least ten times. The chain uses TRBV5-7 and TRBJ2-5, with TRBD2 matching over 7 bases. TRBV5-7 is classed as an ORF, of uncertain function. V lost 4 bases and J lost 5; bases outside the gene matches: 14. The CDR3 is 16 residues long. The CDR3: CASSPESGGRGETQYF. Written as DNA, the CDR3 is TGTGCCAGCAGCCCGGAGAGTGGCGGGAGAGGCGAGACCCAGTACTTC.